The next 3 T cell receptor beta chains were all read from a single sample in a study of blood T cell repertoires in COVID-19. Only in-frame clones appear in the TCRdb table, and some are missing; sequencing was by immunoSEQ multiplex PCR. The data hold around 180,000 clones, with under 90% observed a single time. Input material: peripheral blood. The receptors originated from a human donor in a cohort sampled during active COVID-19.

V and J are TRBV7-9 and TRBJ2-7, with TRBD2 matching 7 bases. V shed 6 bases and J 3 bases; nucleotides not matched to a gene: 11. CDR3 length equals 15 residues. Germline V gene lookup returns CDR1 SEHNR and CDR2 FQNEAQ (reference sequence). The CDR3 loop is CASSSTSTDYYEQYF. CDR3 nucleotides: TGTGCCAGCAGTTCGACTAGCACAGATTACTACGAGCAGTACTTC.

The chain couples TRBV5-3 to TRBJ2-1; maybe TRBD2 (5 bases). TRBV5-3 is treated as an ORF (open reading frame) with a function not yet certain. There are 15 residues in the CDR3. V was shortened by 4 bases and J by 2 bases, with 13 bases between the two germline ends. The DNA of the CDR3 is TGTGCCAGAAGCCGTACTAGAAAACCCTACAATGAGCAGTTCTTC. Translated: CARSRTRKPYNEQFF.

The V gene is TRBV13, the J gene TRBJ2-3, with D perhaps TRBD2 (6 bases). This CDR3 contains 14 residues. V lost 1 base and J 3 bases, leaving 8 bases between the germline ends. Germline V gene data show CDR1 as PRHDT and CDR2 as FYEKMQ (reference sequence). In DNA, the CDR3 is TGTGCCAGCAGCTTAGTAGCGGTAACAGATACGCAGTATTTT. It translates to CASSLVAVTDTQYF.